Each of the 10 T cell receptor beta chains below was sequenced from the same sample in a study of blood T cell repertoires in COVID-19. The table came from immunoSEQ multiplex PCR; TCRdb's copy has only in-frame clones and leaves some out. The sample includes more than 400,000 clones, 90% of them seen just once. The sequencing input was PBMCs or T cells enriched from blood (not recorded which). The receptors originated from a man aged 18 to 29 who had recovered from COVID-19.

The genes are TRBV19 and TRBJ1-2; the D is unclear. The CDR3 covers 14 residues. Germline loops: CDR1 LNHDA, CDR2 SQIVND (reference sequence). The ends were cut back, 1 base at V and 8 bases at J, with 14 bases in the middle. For the CDR3, the DNA is TGTGCCAGTAGTATAGGCGCAGGCCGGTGGGGCTACACCTTC. Translation gives CASSIGAGRWGYTF. Using reference TRBV19 and TRBJ1-2 for the parts outside the CDR3, the full variable domain is DGGITQSPKYLFRKEGQNVTLSCEQNLNHDAMYWYRQDPGQGLRLIYYSQIVNDFQKGDIAEGYSVSREKKESFPLTVTSAQKNPTAFYLCASSIGAGRWGYTFGSGTRLTVV.

The CDR3 spells CASSPWTGGYEQYF. Written as DNA, the CDR3 is TGTGCCAGCAGCCCCTGGACAGGGGGCTACGAGCAGTACTTC. J is TRBJ2-7 and V is TRBV9; 10 nucleotides match TRBD1. Germline assignment: CDR1 SGDLS and CDR2 YYNGEE. This CDR3 has 14 residues. The ends lost 4 bases at V and 3 bases at J; junction bases unmatched: 4.

The genes are TRBV19 and TRBJ1-2, with D possibly TRBD1 on 6 matching bases. V dropped 3 bases and J dropped 2 bases, with 10 bases sitting between them. This CDR3 contains 14 residues. CDR1 and CDR2 from the germline V gene are LNHDA and SQIVND (reference sequence). CDR3 protein: CASSMGRGNYGYTF. The CDR3 DNA is TGTGCCAGTAGTATGGGCAGGGGAAACTATGGCTACACCTTC.

The chain couples TRBV9 to TRBJ2-1, with 9 bases matching TRBD2. CDR1 is SGDLS, CDR2 YYNGEE, per germline. The CDR3 has 20 residues. The trim removed 1 base at V and 6 bases at J, leaving 20 bases unmatched. Here the CDR3 reads CASSVYGGWLASGNFNEQFF. Written as DNA, the CDR3 is TGTGCCAGCAGCGTATATGGTGGGTGGCTGGCTAGCGGGAACTTCAATGAGCAGTTCTTC.

The chain employs TRBV6-1 and TRBJ1-2, with D perhaps TRBD1 (5 bases). Trimming took off 3 bases at V and 8 bases at J, with 13 bases between the two ends. The CDR3 consists of 13 residues. The germline V gene encodes CDR1 MNHNS and CDR2 SASEGT. CDR3 bases: TGTGCCAGCAGTGAGTCAGGGAGGGGCGGCTACACCTTC. Translating gives CASSESGRGGYTF.

The chain is built from TRBV2 and TRBJ1-1; possibly TRBD1 for D (6 bases). The CDR3 covers 12 residues. In germline, CDR1 is SNHLY, CDR2 FYNNEI. Trimming removed 9 bases from V and 2 bases from J, with 10 bases in between. CDR3 bases: TGTGCCAGTGAGGGGGTAAACACTGAAGCTTTCTTT. The encoded protein is CASEGVNTEAFF.

The rearrangement uses TRBV2 and TRBJ1-2; D is perhaps TRBD1 (6 bases). From germline, CDR1 is SNHLY and CDR2 FYNNEI. Trimming left V 6 bases short and J 7 bases short, with 15 bases between. The CDR3 covers 13 residues. CDR3 sequence: CASRAGTSSGYTF. Written as DNA, the CDR3 is TGTGCCAGCAGGGCCGGGACATCCTCTGGCTACACCTTC.

The sample holds one count of this clone. V usage is TRBV5-1 and J usage is TRBJ1-1; TRBD1 agrees at 9 bases. Germline CDR1 reads SGHRS; CDR2 reads YFSETQ. This CDR3 contains 13 residues. The V and J ends lost 4 bases and 10 bases, in that order; junction bases with no gene match: 8. The CDR3 protein is CASSMGQGSRAFF. DNA of the CDR3: TGCGCCAGCAGCATGGGACAGGGTTCTCGAGCTTTCTTT. Full variable domain (rest looked up from reference TRBV5-1 and TRBJ1-1): KAGVTQTPRYLIKTRGQQVTLSCSPISGHRSVSWYQQTPGQGLQFLFEYFSETQRNKGNFPGRFSGRQFSNSRSEMNVSTLELGDSALYLCASSMGQGSRAFFGQGTRLTVV.

Regarding this clone: This sample includes further DNA sequences coding for the same CDR3. J is TRBJ2-2 and V is TRBV12-3 or TRBV12-4, with D perhaps TRBD2 (5 bases). V lost 2 bases and J lost 5, with 6 bases in between. The CDR3 length is 13 residues. In DNA, the CDR3 is TGTGCCAGCAGTTTAAGGGAGACCGGGGAGCTGTTTTTT. It translates to CASSLRETGELFF.

The chain combines TRBV4-1 with TRBJ1-1; maybe TRBD1 (5 bases). The CDR3 contains 14 residues. The V gene's germline CDR1 is MGHRA and CDR2 YSYEKL. The V end lost 0 bases, the J end lost 5 bases, and 10 bases lay between the germline ends. The CDR3 DNA reads TGCGCCAGCAGCCAAGAACGGGGGGGAACTGAAGCTTTCTTT. It encodes CASSQERGGTEAFF.